Included here is one TCR beta chain sequence, with context. The data were taken from a study of blood T cell repertoires in COVID-19. On the study more broadly: Sources were T cells, B-cell-depleted T cells, or PBMCs; the material itself was cDNA or gDNA.

Self-reported history from a screening survey and questionnaire set each donor's cohort. In the authors' methods: Quantification of nucleated cells was approximated via reference gene primer amplification. Repertoires were generated with immunoSEQ multiplex PCR, while TCRdb's copy carries only in-frame clones and drops some. V, J and clone size derive from that table, while D and trimming were established from the DNA sequence. The sample consists of some 330,000 clones, about 92% of them appearing once. The sequencing sample was made of PBMCs or T cells enriched from blood (not recorded which). The TCR comes from a woman in her 30s who had recovered from COVID-19.

CDR3 loop: CASGWGGSGGITDTQYF. In DNA, the CDR3 is TGTGCTAGTGGTTGGGGCGGGAGTGGGGGAATCACAGATACGCAGTATTTT. The chain is built from TRBV12-5 and TRBJ2-3; 7 bases line up with TRBD2. The CDR3 extends over 17 amino acids. Germline loops: CDR1 LGHNT, CDR2 FRNRAP. J lost 2 bases, V lost 4 bases, and 12 bases had no gene match.